Here is one T cell receptor (beta chain) with its context. Antigen specificity is unknown. The data are from a study of cytomegalovirus exposure and HLA in healthy donors. General study points: Using the classifier, cytomegalovirus status was reportedly diagnosed with high specificity and sensitivity. Subsequent analysis found a tendency for first-cohort TCR clusters to co-occur within the 95 to 150 validation repertoires. Across donors, most TCRs were seen rarely, yet some public ones were widespread. Among the CMV-associated chains, three were confirmed in vitro as specific for CMV antigens.

The method was immunoSEQ multiplex PCR; TCRdb's version includes in-frame clones alone and lacks a portion of them. The data show 130,000 or so clones, roughly 89% seen once. Germline values: CDR1 MNHNY, CDR2 SVGAGI (reference sequence). Trimming removed 8 bases from V and 0 bases from J, with 8 bases in between. The CDR3 is 13 amino acids. The V gene is TRBV6-6, the J gene TRBJ1-5; D remains unclear. The source of this sequence is a man between 25 and 39 years old in good health and CMV-seronegative. The source material was PBMCs. CDR3 protein: CASYDTSNQPQHF. The CDR3 DNA sequence: TGTGCCAGCTACGACACTAGCAATCAGCCCCAGCATTTT.